This is a list of T cell receptor beta chains from one sample in a study of CD8 T cells in ankylosing spondylitis. TCRdb called the 5' RACE reads again in MiXCR, with one record for every CDR3 protein. Here the sample spans some 250,000 distinct CDR3 sequences, roughly 10% being singletons. Sequencing input: blood, either unsorted or a sorted T cell fraction (not recorded which). Receptors originate from a male donor with ankylosing spondylitis or in good health (not recorded which). The CDR3 runs from the conserved cysteine through the conserved F or W.

J gene: TRBJ2-4; V gene: TRBV7-8; CDR3 length: 15; CDR3 protein: CASSRQPGAKNIQYF
J gene: TRBJ2-7; V gene: TRBV12-3/TRBV12-4; CDR3 length: 14; CDR3 protein: CASGTASSSYEQYF
J gene: TRBJ2-7; V gene: TRBV18; CDR3 length: 14; CDR3 protein: CASSMSGASYEQYF
J gene: TRBJ1-2; V gene: TRBV9; CDR3 length: 15; CDR3 protein: CASSVDDRRTYGYTF
J gene: TRBJ2-7; V gene: TRBV6-1; CDR3 length: 14; CDR3 protein: CASRKQGLSYEQYF
J gene: TRBJ2-1; V gene: TRBV7-2; CDR3 length: 17; CDR3 protein: CASSLAARDRVDNEQFF
J gene: TRBJ2-3; V gene: TRBV12-3/TRBV12-4; CDR3 length: 14; CDR3 protein: CASRDDKGTDTQYF
J gene: TRBJ2-5; V gene: TRBV11-2; CDR3 length: 16; CDR3 protein: CASSFTLRSVQETQYF
J gene: TRBJ1-1; V gene: TRBV5-1; CDR3 length: 14; CDR3 protein: CASSRDNLNTEAFF
J gene: TRBJ2-1; V gene: TRBV6-1; CDR3 length: 17; CDR3 protein: CASSPGRGAGGHGEQFF
J gene: TRBJ1-6; V gene: TRBV12-3/TRBV12-4; CDR3 length: 18; CDR3 protein: CASSSIRQRFLRDSPLHF
J gene: TRBJ2-2; V gene: TRBV5-6; CDR3 length: 16; CDR3 protein: CASSSRDRGDTGELFF
J gene: TRBJ2-5; V gene: TRBV7-9; CDR3 length: 15; CDR3 protein: CASSLARGFGETQYF
J gene: TRBJ2-1; V gene: TRBV21-1; CDR3 length: 16; CDR3 protein: CASRPLREGVHNEQFF
J gene: TRBJ1-3; V gene: TRBV20-1; CDR3 length: 13; CDR3 protein: CSAPGAPGNTIYF
J gene: TRBJ2-1; V gene: TRBV11-3; CDR3 length: 13; CDR3 protein: CASSLDPGNEQFF
J gene: TRBJ1-5; V gene: TRBV27; CDR3 length: 14; CDR3 protein: CASRAGDSNQPQHF
J gene: TRBJ1-5; V gene: TRBV7-2; CDR3 length: 15; CDR3 protein: CASSPEGGRNQPQHF
J gene: TRBJ1-6; V gene: TRBV7-9; CDR3 length: 16; CDR3 protein: CASRPTPGGSDSPLHF
J gene: TRBJ1-4; V gene: TRBV7-9; CDR3 length: 15; CDR3 protein: CASSLVGGANEKLFF
J gene: TRBJ1-2; V gene: TRBV29-1; CDR3 length: 12; CDR3 protein: CSVEIQASGYTF
J gene: TRBJ2-7; V gene: TRBV5-1; CDR3 length: 14; CDR3 protein: CASSLESGMYEQYF
J gene: TRBJ2-1; V gene: TRBV20-1; CDR3 length: 14; CDR3 protein: CSARDPGGADEQFF
J gene: TRBJ2-4; V gene: TRBV27; CDR3 length: 15; CDR3 protein: CASSPITLAKNIQYF
J gene: TRBJ2-1; V gene: TRBV9; CDR3 length: 17; CDR3 protein: CASSVGEGGPGTHEQFF
J gene: TRBJ2-3; V gene: TRBV4-1; CDR3 length: 14; CDR3 protein: CASSQERLTDTQYF
J gene: TRBJ2-7; V gene: TRBV13; CDR3 length: 12; CDR3 protein: CASSRITYEQYF
J gene: TRBJ2-1; V gene: TRBV10-2; CDR3 length: 16; CDR3 protein: CASSVNSPMTYNEQFF
J gene: TRBJ2-7; V gene: TRBV20-1; CDR3 length: 13; CDR3 protein: CSARAEGTYEQYF
J gene: TRBJ1-5; V gene: TRBV12-3/TRBV12-4; CDR3 length: 12; CDR3 protein: CASSASLEPQHF
J gene: TRBJ2-3; V gene: TRBV20-1; CDR3 length: 14; CDR3 protein: CSARGGAPTDTQYF
J gene: TRBJ2-1; V gene: TRBV20-1; CDR3 length: 15; CDR3 protein: CSARELGLAGNEQFF
J gene: TRBJ2-1; V gene: TRBV24-1; CDR3 length: 17; CDR3 protein: CATSDLQAGSSYNEQFF
J gene: TRBJ1-1; V gene: TRBV20-1; CDR3 length: 13; CDR3 protein: CSAVDRGNTEAFF
J gene: TRBJ1-5; V gene: TRBV7-2; CDR3 length: 15; CDR3 protein: CASLPGHYSNQPQHF
J gene: TRBJ1-1; V gene: TRBV27; CDR3 length: 15; CDR3 protein: CASSLSNRVYTEAFF
J gene: TRBJ2-5; V gene: TRBV20-1; CDR3 length: 19; CDR3 protein: CSARDPQLGSGAIQETQYF
J gene: TRBJ1-5; V gene: TRBV20-1; CDR3 length: 13; CDR3 protein: CSAFRGSNQPQHF
J gene: TRBJ2-7; V gene: TRBV10-2; CDR3 length: 15; CDR3 protein: CASSWTSGRVYEQYF
J gene: TRBJ1-1; V gene: TRBV5-1; CDR3 length: 16; CDR3 protein: CASSFGDRGINTEAFF
J gene: TRBJ1-2; V gene: TRBV5-5; CDR3 length: 15; CDR3 protein: CASSLLQNPSYGYTF
J gene: TRBJ2-1; V gene: TRBV6-5; CDR3 length: 14; CDR3 protein: CASSNRPGRDEQFF
J gene: TRBJ2-7; V gene: TRBV23-1; CDR3 length: 16; CDR3 protein: CASSQRDGWSSYEQYF
J gene: TRBJ2-7; V gene: TRBV7-9; CDR3 length: 12; CDR3 protein: CASRAGGREQYF
J gene: TRBJ1-2; V gene: TRBV12-3/TRBV12-4; CDR3 length: 14; CDR3 protein: CAISSGTGANGYTF
J gene: TRBJ2-3; V gene: TRBV3-1; CDR3 length: 18; CDR3 protein: CASSHRTVSGPGTDTQYF
J gene: TRBJ2-3; V gene: TRBV10-3; CDR3 length: 15; CDR3 protein: CAISGLAESTDTQYF
J gene: TRBJ2-5; V gene: TRBV10-3; CDR3 length: 17; CDR3 protein: CAISETGTGGARETQYF
J gene: TRBJ1-1; V gene: TRBV7-2; CDR3 length: 17; CDR3 protein: CASSLTSSRGVGTEAFF
J gene: TRBJ2-2; V gene: TRBV9; CDR3 length: 16; CDR3 protein: CASSVSGLAIAGELFF
J gene: TRBJ2-3; V gene: TRBV5-1; CDR3 length: 14; CDR3 protein: CASSSGQGSDTQYF